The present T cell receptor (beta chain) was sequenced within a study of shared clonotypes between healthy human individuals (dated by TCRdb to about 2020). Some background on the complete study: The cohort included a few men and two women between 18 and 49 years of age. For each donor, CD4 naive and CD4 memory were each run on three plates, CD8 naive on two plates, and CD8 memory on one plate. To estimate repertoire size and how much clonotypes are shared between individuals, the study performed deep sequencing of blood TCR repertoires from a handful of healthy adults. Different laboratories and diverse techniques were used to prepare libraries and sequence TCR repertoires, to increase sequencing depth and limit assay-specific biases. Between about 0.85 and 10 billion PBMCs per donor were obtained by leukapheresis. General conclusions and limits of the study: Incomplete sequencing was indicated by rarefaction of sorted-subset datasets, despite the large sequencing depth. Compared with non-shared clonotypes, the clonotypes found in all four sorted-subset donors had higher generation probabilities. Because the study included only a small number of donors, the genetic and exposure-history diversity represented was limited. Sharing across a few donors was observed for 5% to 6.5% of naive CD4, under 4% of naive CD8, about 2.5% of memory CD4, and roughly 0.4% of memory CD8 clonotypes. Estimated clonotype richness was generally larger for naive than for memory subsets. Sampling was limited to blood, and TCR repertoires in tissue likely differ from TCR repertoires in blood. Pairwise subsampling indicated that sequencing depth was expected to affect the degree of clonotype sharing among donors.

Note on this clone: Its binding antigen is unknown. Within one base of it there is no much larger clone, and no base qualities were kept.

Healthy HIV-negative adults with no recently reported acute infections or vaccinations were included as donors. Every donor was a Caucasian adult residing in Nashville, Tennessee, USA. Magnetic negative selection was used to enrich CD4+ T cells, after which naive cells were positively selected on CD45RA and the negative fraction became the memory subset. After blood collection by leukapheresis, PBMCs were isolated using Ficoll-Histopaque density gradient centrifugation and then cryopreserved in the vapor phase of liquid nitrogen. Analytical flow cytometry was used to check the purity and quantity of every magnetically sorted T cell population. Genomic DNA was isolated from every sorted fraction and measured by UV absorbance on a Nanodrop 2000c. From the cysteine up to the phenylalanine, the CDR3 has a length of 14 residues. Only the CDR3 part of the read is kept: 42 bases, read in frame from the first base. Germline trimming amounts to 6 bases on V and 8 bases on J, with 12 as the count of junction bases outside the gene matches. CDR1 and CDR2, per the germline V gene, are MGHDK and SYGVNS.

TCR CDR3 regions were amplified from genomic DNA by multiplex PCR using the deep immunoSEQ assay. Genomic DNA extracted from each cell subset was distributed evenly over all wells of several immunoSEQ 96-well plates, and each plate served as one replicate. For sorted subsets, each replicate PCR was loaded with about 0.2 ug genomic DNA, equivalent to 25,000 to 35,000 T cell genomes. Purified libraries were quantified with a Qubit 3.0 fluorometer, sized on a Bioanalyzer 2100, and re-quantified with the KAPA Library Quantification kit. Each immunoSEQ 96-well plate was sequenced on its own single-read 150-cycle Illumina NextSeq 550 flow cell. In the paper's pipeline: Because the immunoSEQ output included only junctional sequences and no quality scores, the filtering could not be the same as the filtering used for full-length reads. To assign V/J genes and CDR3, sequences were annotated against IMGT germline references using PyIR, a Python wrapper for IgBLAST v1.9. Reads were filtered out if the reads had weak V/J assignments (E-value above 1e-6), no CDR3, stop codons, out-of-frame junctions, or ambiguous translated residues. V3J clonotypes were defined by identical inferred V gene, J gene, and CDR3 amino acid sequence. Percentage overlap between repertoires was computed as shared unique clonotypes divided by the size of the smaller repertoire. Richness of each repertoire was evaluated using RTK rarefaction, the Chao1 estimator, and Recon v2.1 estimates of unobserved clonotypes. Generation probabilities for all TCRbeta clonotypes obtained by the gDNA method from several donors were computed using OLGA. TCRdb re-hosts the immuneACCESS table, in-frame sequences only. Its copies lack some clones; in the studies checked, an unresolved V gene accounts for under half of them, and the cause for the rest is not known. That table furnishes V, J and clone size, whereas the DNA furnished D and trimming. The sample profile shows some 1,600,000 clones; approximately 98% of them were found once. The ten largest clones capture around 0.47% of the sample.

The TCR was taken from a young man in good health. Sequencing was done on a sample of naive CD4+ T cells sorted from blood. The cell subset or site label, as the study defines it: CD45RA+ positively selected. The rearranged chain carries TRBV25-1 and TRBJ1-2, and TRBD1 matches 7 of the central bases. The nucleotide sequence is TGTGCCAGCAGCCTAACAGGGGAAGGTCGAGGCTACACCTTC. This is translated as CASSLTGEGRGYTF.